The sequence of this T cell receptor beta chain was determined in a study of patients and donors after allogeneic stem cell transplantation. V lost 3 bases to trimming and J lost 4 bases, with 9 bases between them. CDR3 length: 13 residues. MiXCR, run by TCRdb on the RT-PCR reads, gives a single entry per CDR3 protein. The profile shows roughly 960,000 distinct CDR3 sequences, under 20% of them singletons. The sequence came from a human donor who was either an allogeneic HSCT recipient or a stem cell or donor lymphocyte infusion donor (not recorded which). It is not recorded whose cells these are; they may come from a transplant donor. The sequencing sample was made of blood, either unsorted or a sorted T cell fraction (not recorded which). This sequence joins TRBV12-3 or TRBV12-4 and TRBJ1-2; no definite D call. The CDR3: CASSFGSPYGYTF. CDR3 nucleotide sequence: TGTGCCAGCAGTTTTGGCAGCCCCTATGGCTACACCTTC.